This TCR beta chain was retrieved from a study of shared clonotypes between healthy human individuals. Broader study findings: Sharing of clonotypes among donors was expected to vary with sequencing depth. Few donors restricted represented genetic and exposure-history diversity.

This CDR3 spans 17 amino acids. V was cut by 0 bases and J by 3 bases, with 16 bases left in between. CDR1 and CDR2 from the germline V gene are MGHRA and YSYEKL. Positive CCR7 selection of CD45RO-negative cells yielded the naive CD8 cells, and terminally differentiated effector memory CD45RA+ cells were excluded. Recent acute infections and vaccinations were absent in the healthy HIV-negative adult donors. The repertoire was sequenced with immunoSEQ multiplex PCR; TCRdb's copy has only in-frame clones and lacks some. This sample has roughly 810,000 clones, with about 96% found just once. Concerning this clone itself: Its antigen is not known.

The chain links TRBV4-1 to TRBJ2-3; D possibly corresponds to TRBD2 (5 bases). The receptor was isolated from a man younger than 45 in good health. The sample taken for sequencing was naive CD8+ T cells sorted from blood. In DNA, the CDR3 is TGCGCCAGCAGCCAAGAGCCCGGACGGAGGACTACAGATACGCAGTATTTT. It encodes CASSQEPGRRTTDTQYF.